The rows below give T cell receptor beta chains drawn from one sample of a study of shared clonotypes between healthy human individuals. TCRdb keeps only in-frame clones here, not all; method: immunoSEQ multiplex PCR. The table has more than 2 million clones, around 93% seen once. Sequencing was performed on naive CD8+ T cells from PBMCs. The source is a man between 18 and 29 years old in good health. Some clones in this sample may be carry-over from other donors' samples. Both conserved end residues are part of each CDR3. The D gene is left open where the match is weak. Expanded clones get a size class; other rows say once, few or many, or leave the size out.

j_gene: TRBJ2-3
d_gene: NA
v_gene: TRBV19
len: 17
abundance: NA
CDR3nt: TGTGCCAGTAGTCTGGACTACTCAAGTTTTGACACAGATACGCAGTATTTT
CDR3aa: CASSLDYSSFDTDTQYF

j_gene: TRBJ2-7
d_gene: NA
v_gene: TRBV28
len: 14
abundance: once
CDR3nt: TGTGCCAGCAGTAAAAGGGGGGGATCCTACGAGCAGTACTTC
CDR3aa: CASSKRGGSYEQYF

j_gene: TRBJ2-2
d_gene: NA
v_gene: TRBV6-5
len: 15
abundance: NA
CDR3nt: TGTGCCAGCAGTTACAGGGACACCTCCACCGGGGAGCTGTTTTTT
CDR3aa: CASSYRDTSTGELFF

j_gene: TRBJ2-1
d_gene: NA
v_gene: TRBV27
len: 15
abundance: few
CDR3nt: TGTGCCAGCAGTCCCTCGCAGAGAGGGAACAATGAGCAGTTCTTC
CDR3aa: CASSPSQRGNNEQFF

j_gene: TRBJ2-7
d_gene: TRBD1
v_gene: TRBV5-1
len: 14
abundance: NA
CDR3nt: TGCGCCAGCAGACCCGGACAGGGGTTATACGAGCAGTACTTC
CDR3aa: CASRPGQGLYEQYF

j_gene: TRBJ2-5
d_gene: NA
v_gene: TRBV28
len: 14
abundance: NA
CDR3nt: TGTGCCAGCAGTTTCCTGACAGACCGCGAGACCCAGTACTTC
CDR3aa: CASSFLTDRETQYF

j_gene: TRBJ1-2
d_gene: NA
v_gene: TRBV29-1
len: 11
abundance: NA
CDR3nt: TGCAGCGTAACACAAAACTATGGCTACACCTTC
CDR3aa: CSVTQNYGYTF

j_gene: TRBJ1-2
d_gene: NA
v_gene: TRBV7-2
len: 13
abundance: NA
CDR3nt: TGTGCCAGCAGCTACCTCCCTCGCTATGGCTACACCTTC
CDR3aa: CASSYLPRYGYTF

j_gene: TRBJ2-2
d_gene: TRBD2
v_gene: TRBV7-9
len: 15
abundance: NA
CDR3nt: TGTGCCAGCAGTGAAAGCGGGAGAGGCACCGGGGAGCTGTTTTTT
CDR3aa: CASSESGRGTGELFF

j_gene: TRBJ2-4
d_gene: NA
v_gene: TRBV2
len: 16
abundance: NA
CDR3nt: TGTGCCAGCAGCGATAGCAGGACAACCCCCCAAAACATTCAGTACTTC
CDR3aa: CASSDSRTTPQNIQYF

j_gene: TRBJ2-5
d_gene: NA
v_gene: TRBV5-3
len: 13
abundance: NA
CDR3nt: TGTGCCAGAAGCTTAGGAGGGGGAGAGACCCAGTACTTC
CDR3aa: CARSLGGGETQYF

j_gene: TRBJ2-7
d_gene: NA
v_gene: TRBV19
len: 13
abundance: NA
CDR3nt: TGTGCCAGTAGTATAGCGTACGAACGCGAGCAGTACTTC
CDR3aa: CASSIAYEREQYF

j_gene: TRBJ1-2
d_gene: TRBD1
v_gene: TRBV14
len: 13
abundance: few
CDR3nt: TGTGCCAGCAGCCAAACGACAGGGGCTGGCTACACCTTC
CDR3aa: CASSQTTGAGYTF

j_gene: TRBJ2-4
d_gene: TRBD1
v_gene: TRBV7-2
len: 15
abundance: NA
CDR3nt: TGTGCCAGCAGCGACGACAGGGGGCCCGTGGACATTCAGTACTTC
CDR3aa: CASSDDRGPVDIQYF

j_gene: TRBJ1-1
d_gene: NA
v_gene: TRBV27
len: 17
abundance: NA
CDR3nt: TGTGCCAGCAGTTACCGGGCCCCAGGGGCGCGGGGCACTGAAGCTTTCTTT
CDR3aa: CASSYRAPGARGTEAFF

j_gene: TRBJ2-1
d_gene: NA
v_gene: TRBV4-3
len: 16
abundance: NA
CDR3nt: TGCGCCAGCAGCCAAACCTCGTCTTGGGACCGGAATGAGCAGTTCTTC
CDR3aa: CASSQTSSWDRNEQFF

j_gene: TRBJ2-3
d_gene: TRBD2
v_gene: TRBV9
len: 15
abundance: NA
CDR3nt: TGTGCCAGCAGCGTAGGGGCTAGCGGTTATGATACGCAGTATTTT
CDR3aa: CASSVGASGYDTQYF

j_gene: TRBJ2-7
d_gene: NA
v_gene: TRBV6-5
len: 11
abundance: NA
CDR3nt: TGTGCCAGCAGTTACGGGGGAGAGCAGTACTTC
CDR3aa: CASSYGGEQYF

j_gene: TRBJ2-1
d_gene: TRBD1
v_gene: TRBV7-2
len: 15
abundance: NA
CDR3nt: TGTGCCAGCAGCTTGTATGGGGACAGCTACAATGAGCAGTTCTTC
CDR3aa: CASSLYGDSYNEQFF

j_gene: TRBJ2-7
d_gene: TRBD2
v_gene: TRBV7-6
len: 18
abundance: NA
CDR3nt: TGTGCCAGCAGCCAAGTTTTCACTAGCGGTTCGGTGTCATACGAGCAGTACTTC
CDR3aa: CASSQVFTSGSVSYEQYF

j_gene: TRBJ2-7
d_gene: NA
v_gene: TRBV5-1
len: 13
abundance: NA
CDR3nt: TGCGCCAGCAGCTTTAACGGAGCCTACGAGCAGTACTTC
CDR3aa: CASSFNGAYEQYF

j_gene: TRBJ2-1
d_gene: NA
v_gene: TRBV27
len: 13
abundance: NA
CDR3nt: TGTGCCAGCAGTTTATCGCGGTACAATGAGCAGTTCTTC
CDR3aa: CASSLSRYNEQFF

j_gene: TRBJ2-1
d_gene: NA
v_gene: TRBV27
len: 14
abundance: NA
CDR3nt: TGTGCCAGCAGTCCGACGGCGCGGGGAAATGAGCAGTTCTTC
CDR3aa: CASSPTARGNEQFF

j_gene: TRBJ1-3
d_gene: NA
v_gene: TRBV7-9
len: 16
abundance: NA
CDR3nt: TGTGCCAGCAGCTCCCCCGGGGGGACCTCTGGAAACACCATATATTTT
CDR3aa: CASSSPGGTSGNTIYF